This T cell receptor (beta chain) was captured by sequencing in a study of early T cells in non-severe SARS-CoV-2 infection. Background on the study: The input, bulk RNA from unsorted whole blood, was sequenced, and chains were unpaired.

There are 14 residues in the CDR3. CDR1 is SGDLS, CDR2 YYNGEE, per germline. Trimming pared 4 bases from V and 2 bases from J, leaving 12 bases between. Unique molecular identifiers (one per individual cDNA molecule) were attached. MiXCR, applied by TCRdb to the 5' RACE reads, yields one record per CDR3 protein. This sample has some 82,000 distinct CDR3 sequences, with 5% to 6.5% found just once. Regarding the study as a whole: Matching results from VDJdb favored anti-spike CD8 responses, leaving private and CD4 specificities undetected.

The sample holds a few counts of this clonotype. The target antigen is unknown. The sequencing input was whole blood. The clonotype originates from an adult who was a healthcare worker with PCR-confirmed SARS-CoV-2 infection or an uninfected control (not recorded which). This chain uses TRBV9 with TRBJ1-2; TRBD1 is a possible D gene (6 bases). This chain's CDR3 is CASSPPDRNYGYTF. The CDR3, as DNA: TGTGCCAGCAGCCCGCCGGACAGAAACTATGGCTACACCTTC.